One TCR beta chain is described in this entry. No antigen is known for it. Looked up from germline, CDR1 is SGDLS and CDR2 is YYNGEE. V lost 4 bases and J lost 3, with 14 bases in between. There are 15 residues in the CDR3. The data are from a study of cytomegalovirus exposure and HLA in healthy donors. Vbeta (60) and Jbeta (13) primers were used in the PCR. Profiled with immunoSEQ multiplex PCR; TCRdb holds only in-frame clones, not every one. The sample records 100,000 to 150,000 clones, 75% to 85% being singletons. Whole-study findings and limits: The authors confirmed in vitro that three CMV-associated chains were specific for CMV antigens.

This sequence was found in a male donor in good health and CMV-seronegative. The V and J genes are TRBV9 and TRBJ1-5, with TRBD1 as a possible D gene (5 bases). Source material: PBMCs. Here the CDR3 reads CASSWGQGINQPQHF. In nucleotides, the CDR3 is TGTGCCAGCAGCTGGGGTCAGGGAATCAATCAGCCCCAGCATTTT. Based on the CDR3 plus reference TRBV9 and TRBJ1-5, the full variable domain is DSGVTQTPKHLITATGQRVTLRCSPRSGDLSVYWYQQSLDQGLQFLIQYYNGEERAKGNILERFSAQQFPDLHSELNLSSLELGDSALYFCASSWGQGINQPQHFGDGTRLSIL.